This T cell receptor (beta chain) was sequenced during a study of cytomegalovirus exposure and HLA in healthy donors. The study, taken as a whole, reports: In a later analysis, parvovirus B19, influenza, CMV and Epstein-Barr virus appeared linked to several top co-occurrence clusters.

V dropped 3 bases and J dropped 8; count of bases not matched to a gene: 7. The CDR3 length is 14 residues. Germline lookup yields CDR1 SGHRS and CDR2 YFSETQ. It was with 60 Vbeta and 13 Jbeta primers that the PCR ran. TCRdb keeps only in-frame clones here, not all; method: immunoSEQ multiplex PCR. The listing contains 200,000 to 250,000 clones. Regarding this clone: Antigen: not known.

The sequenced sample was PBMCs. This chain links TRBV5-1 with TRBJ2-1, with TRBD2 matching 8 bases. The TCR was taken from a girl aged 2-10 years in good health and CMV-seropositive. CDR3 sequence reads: CASSSQTSVDEQFF. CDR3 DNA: TGCGCCAGCAGCTCCCAGACTAGCGTCGATGAGCAGTTCTTC. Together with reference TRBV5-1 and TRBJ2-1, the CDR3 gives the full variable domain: KAGVTQTPRYLIKTRGQQVTLSCSPISGHRSVSWYQQTPGQGLQFLFEYFSETQRNKGNFPGRFSGRQFSNSRSEMNVSTLELGDSALYLCASSSQTSVDEQFFGPGTRLTVL.